The 29 T cell receptor beta chains listed next were all sequenced from one sample in a study of T-cell reconstitution after alpha-beta-depleted transplantation in children. Molecular barcoding with unique molecular identifiers was used for the TCRbeta library. MiXCR, run by TCRdb on the PCR reads, gives a single entry per CDR3 protein. This sample has about 980,000 distinct CDR3 sequences, with about 29% found just once. The sample here was PBMCs, mostly from graft donor cells, taken 360 days after TCRalphabeta/CD19-depleted stem cell transplant. The source is a boy younger than two who had a stem cell transplant for SCID, so the T cells may come from the graft donor.

This clonotype was detected a few times. The chain joins TRBV13 to TRBJ1-2; possible D gene TRBD1, 6 bases. The germline gives CDR1 PRHDT, CDR2 FYEKMQ (reference sequence). The CDR3 is 14 residues long. V lost 1 base to trimming and J lost 2 bases, with 8 bases between them. The CDR3 is CASSLDQGNYGYTF. In DNA, the CDR3 is TGTGCCAGCAGCTTAGATCAGGGGAACTATGGCTACACCTTC.

The V call is TRBV20-1, the J call TRBJ1-2, with D tentatively TRBD1 (6 bases). Trimming left V 3 bases short and J 4 bases short, with 9 bases between. CDR3 length: 12 residues. Germline CDR1 and CDR2: DFQATT and SNEGSKA (reference sequence). Written as DNA, the CDR3 is TGCAGTGCTAGGGGGGCCATCTATGGCTACACCTTC. It is translated as CSARGAIYGYTF.

This chain joins TRBV4-1 and TRBJ2-3, with D tentatively TRBD1 (5 bases). With 2 bases removed from V and 1 base from J, the gap between germline ends came to 10 bases. This CDR3 comprises 15 residues. Germline loops: CDR1 MGHRA, CDR2 YSYEKL. CDR3 nucleotides: TGCGCCAGCAGCCAACAGGGAACCCGCACAGATACGCAGTATTTT. It is translated as CASSQQGTRTDTQYF.

This clonotype showed up just a few times. The chain joins TRBV11-2 to TRBJ1-1; 7 positions agree with TRBD1. The CDR3 totals 17 residues. V dropped 4 bases and J dropped 1; count of bases not matched to a gene: 12. CDR1 and CDR2 (germline): SGHAT, FQNNGV. This chain's CDR3 is CASSYRQGEGANTEAFF. CDR3 bases: TGTGCCAGCAGCTATAGACAGGGTGAGGGAGCGAACACTGAAGCTTTCTTT.

The sample holds a few counts of this clonotype. The CDR3 sequence: CASSQKGQGPYEQYF. In DNA form, the CDR3 reads TGTGCCAGCAGCCAGAAGGGACAGGGTCCCTACGAGCAGTACTTC. V and J are TRBV12-3 or TRBV12-4 and TRBJ2-7, with 9 bases matching TRBD1. The CDR3 contains 15 residues. With V trimmed by 6 bases and J by 2 bases, 8 bases remained unmatched.

The rearrangement uses TRBV4-2 and TRBJ2-4; the D gene is possibly TRBD2 (5 bases). Trimming removed 5 bases from V and 8 bases from J, with 19 bases in between. CDR3 size: 15 residues. Germline V gene data show CDR1 as LGHNA and CDR2 as YNFKEQ. CDR3 sequence: CASSSGQEGWDIQYF. The CDR3 DNA is TGTGCCAGCAGCTCCGGTCAAGAGGGATGGGACATTCAGTACTTC.

CDR3 region: CASKALISGNTIYF. CDR3 in DNA: TGTGCCAGCAAAGCCCTCATCTCTGGAAACACCATATATTTT. The chain joins TRBV12-3 or TRBV12-4 to TRBJ1-3; no clear D gene. The length of the CDR3 is 14 residues. V was clipped by 7 bases and J by 0 bases, with 10 bases between them.

The genes are TRBV7-2 and TRBJ2-5, with D perhaps assigned TRBD1 or TRBD2 (6 bases each). With 7 bases removed from V and 4 bases from J, the gap between germline ends came to 13 bases. The CDR3 has 13 residues. CDR1 and CDR2 (germline): SGHTA, FQGNSA. CDR3 protein: CASTIEGGETQYF. The CDR3 DNA is TGTGCCAGCACCATCGAGGGGGGAGAGACCCAGTACTTC. The full variable domain, rest sourced from reference TRBV7-2 and TRBJ2-5, is GAGVSQSPSNKVTEKGKDVELRCDPISGHTALYWYRQSLGQGLEFLIYFQGNSAPDKSGLPSDRFSAERTGGSVSTLTIQRTQQEDSAVYLCASTIEGGETQYFGPGTRLLVL.

This clonotype was seen only a few times. The chain joins TRBV12-3 or TRBV12-4 to TRBJ1-5; D remains unclear. The CDR3 contains 13 residues. The germline V and J ends were trimmed by 6 bases and 3 bases, with 9 bases remaining between them. The CDR3 sequence is CASSRTVNQPQHF. DNA of the CDR3: TGTGCCAGCAGCCGGACGGTCAATCAGCCCCAGCATTTT.

The chain is built from TRBV9 and TRBJ2-2, with a weak D call TRBD2 (6 bases). CDR1 is SGDLS, CDR2 YYNGEE, per germline. The CDR3 is 16 residues long. Trimming removed 4 bases from V and 6 bases from J, with 19 bases in between. The DNA of the CDR3 is TGTGCCAGCAGCCCGTTCTCTCTAGCGCCGCCCGGGGAGCTGTTTTTT. It codes for CASSPFSLAPPGELFF.

This clonotype has a count of ten or more. The chain combines TRBV3-1 with TRBJ2-1; D is perhaps TRBD1 (5 bases). The V gene's germline CDR1 is LGHDT and CDR2 YNNKEL (reference sequence). The length of the CDR3 is 15 residues. Trimming took off 1 base at V and 2 bases at J, with 9 bases between the two ends. The CDR3 loop is CASSQGLGAYNEQFF. The CDR3 region has the DNA TGTGCCAGCAGCCAAGGCCTAGGGGCCTACAATGAGCAGTTCTTC.

This chain links TRBV5-1 with TRBJ2-3; 7 bases agree with TRBD2. The CDR3 consists of 17 residues. Germline lookup yields CDR1 SGHRS and CDR2 YFSETQ. With 0 bases clipped from V and 0 bases from J, the junction kept 7 bases outside the gene matches. The CDR3 here is CASSLGASGYSTDTQYF. CDR3 sequence (DNA): TGCGCCAGCAGCTTGGGGGCTAGCGGATATAGCACAGATACGCAGTATTTT.

The chain carries TRBV20-1 and TRBJ2-5; TRBD2 might be the D (6 bases). Germline values: CDR1 DFQATT, CDR2 SNEGSKA (reference sequence). This CDR3 comprises 12 residues. V was cut by 4 bases and J by 5 bases, with 11 bases left in between. In nucleotides, the CDR3 is TGCAGTGCTACGCGGGGATTGGAGACCCAGTACTTC. This gives the protein CSATRGLETQYF.

The table lists this clonotype with many counts. V gene TRBV5-6 combines with J gene TRBJ1-1; 7 bases agree with TRBD1. Germline trimming cut 0 bases from V and 1 base from J; bases unmatched to any gene: 3. This CDR3 has 15 amino acids. Germline CDR1 SGHDT, CDR2 YYEEEE. The CDR3 nucleotides read TGTGCCAGCAGCTTGGGGGGACAGCCGAACACTGAAGCTTTCTTT. Translated, it gives CASSLGGQPNTEAFF.

A few counts support this clonotype. V gene TRBV6-1 combines with J gene TRBJ2-7; 9 bases are a match to TRBD2. J was trimmed by 1 base and V by 6 bases; bases with no gene match: 4. This CDR3 has 14 residues. CDR1 and CDR2 (germline): MNHNS, SASEGT. The CDR3 loop is CASRTAGGSYEQYF. The CDR3, as DNA: TGTGCCAGCAGGACAGCGGGGGGATCCTACGAGCAGTACTTC.

Only a few counts were recorded for this clonotype. CDR3 DNA sequence: TGCAGTGCTAGGGGACAGACTAACTATGGCTACACCTTC. Protein sequence: CSARGQTNYGYTF. The gene calls are TRBV20-1 and TRBJ1-2; 7 bases line up with TRBD1. The trim removed 3 bases at V and 0 bases at J, leaving 1 base unmatched. Per the germline V gene, CDR1 is DFQATT and CDR2 is SNEGSKA (reference sequence). This CDR3 comprises 13 residues.

This clonotype has just one count. This chain joins TRBV18 and TRBJ1-6; weak D call: TRBD1 (5 bases). V lost 3 bases and J 10 bases, leaving 13 bases between the germline ends. The CDR3 totals 14 residues. The germline V gene encodes CDR1 KGHSH and CDR2 LQKENI. The CDR3 sequence is CASSPLDSWSPLHF. CDR3 coding DNA: TGTGCCAGCTCACCCCTTGACAGTTGGTCACCCCTCCACTTT. The variable domain in full, with the rest retrieved from reference TRBV18 and TRBJ1-6, is NAGVMQNPRHLVRRRGQEARLRCSPMKGHSHVYWYRQLPEEGLKFMVYLQKENIIDESGMPKERFSAEFPKEGPSILRIQQVVRGDSAAYFCASSPLDSWSPLHFGNGTRLTVT.

This chain uses TRBV24-1 with TRBJ2-1, with 7 positions matching TRBD2. The CDR3 spans 16 residues. The V gene end was trimmed by 2 bases and the J gene end by 4 bases; junction bases not matched to a gene: 7. Per the germline V gene, CDR1 is KGHDR and CDR2 is SFDVKD. CDR3: CATSDSKAGNYNEQFF. CDR3 DNA: TGTGCCACCAGTGATTCTAAAGCGGGGAATTACAATGAGCAGTTCTTC.

The J gene is TRBJ2-3, the V gene TRBV12-3 or TRBV12-4; 7 bases are shared with TRBD1. The CDR3 is 15 amino acids. After removal of 4 bases from V and 4 bases from J, the junction contained 8 bases not matched to a gene. DNA of the CDR3: TGTGCCAGCAGTTACGAGGGGGCGCCGGCAGATACGCAGTATTTT. Its translation: CASSYEGAPADTQYF.

This clonotype was recorded a few times. The V call is TRBV12-3 or TRBV12-4, the J call TRBJ1-5; 8 bases agree with TRBD1. Germline trimming cut 6 bases from V and 4 bases from J; bases unmatched to any gene: 20. The CDR3 consists of 19 residues. DNA for the CDR3: TGTGCCAGCAGCTCATTATCGTCGGGGCAGGGGGCTCCTAATCAGCCCCAGCATTTT. It encodes CASSSLSSGQGAPNQPQHF.

The CDR3 reads CASSLSEGLYEQYF. The CDR3 bases are TGTGCCAGCAGCTTATCGGAGGGCCTCTACGAGCAGTACTTC. The chain couples TRBV7-9 to TRBJ2-7, with TRBD2 as a possible D gene (6 bases). Germline loops: CDR1 SEHNR, CDR2 FQNEAQ (reference sequence). Trimming took 2 bases from V and 3 from J, leaving 11 bases between them. This CDR3 contains 14 residues.

This clonotype was recorded a few times. The chain couples TRBV3-1 to TRBJ1-6; a possible D gene is TRBD1 (5 bases). Trimming left V 2 bases short and J 9 bases short, with 14 bases between. This CDR3 has 15 amino acids. Germline V gives CDR1 LGHDT, CDR2 YNNKEL (reference sequence). This CDR3 reads CASSQFRQGVSPLHF. The CDR3 DNA is TGTGCCAGCAGCCAATTTCGGCAGGGCGTTTCACCCCTCCACTTT.

Concerning this clonotype itself: An end of the junction differs from the germline gene, which may be a read error. This chain joins TRBV7-2 and TRBJ2-5, with 14 bases that match TRBD2. The CDR3 totals 17 residues. Germline V gene data show CDR1 as SGHTA and CDR2 as FQGNSA. The CDR3 DNA reads as TGTGCCAGCAGCCTAGCCGGGACTAGCGGGGGACAAGAGACCCAGTACTTC. Translation gives CASSLAGTSGGQETQYF.

This chain links TRBV4-1 with TRBJ2-1; a possible D gene is TRBD2 (7 bases). V shed 3 bases and J shed 8 bases, with 20 bases lying between them. From germline, CDR1 is MGHRA and CDR2 YSYEKL. This CDR3 has 16 residues. The CDR3 DNA reads TGCGCCAGCAGCCAGAGGGGGGGGGCAGGGAGGTATGAGCAGTTCTTC. It encodes CASSQRGGAGRYEQFF.

Note on this clonotype: Germline is not matched at one junction end, which may reflect a read error. The rearrangement uses TRBV19 and TRBJ2-1; TRBD2 is a possible D gene (7 bases). CDR1 is LNHDA, CDR2 SQIVND, per germline (reference sequence). This CDR3 contains 12 residues. The CDR3: CASNGGLIPAVF. The CDR3 nucleotides are TGTGCCAGTAACGGGGGGCTAATCCCAGCGGTCTTC.

The chain employs TRBV12-3 or TRBV12-4 and TRBJ1-2, with 8 nucleotides matching TRBD1. The CDR3 runs to 15 residues. Germline trimming cut 6 bases from V and 8 bases from J; bases unmatched to any gene: 14. The CDR3 bases are TGTGCCAGCAGCGACCTGGGACAGGTTGTGTTCGGCTACACCTTC. It encodes CASSDLGQVVFGYTF.

As concerns this clonotype: At one boundary the junction diverges from the germline segment, which might be a read error. The genes are TRBV29-1 and TRBJ2-2; D possibly uses TRBD1 or TRBD2 (5 bases each). Germline V gene lookup returns CDR1 SQVTM and CDR2 ANQGSEA. There are 14 residues in the CDR3. CDR3 coding DNA: TGCAGCGTTGTAGGACCAGGTCGCACCGGGGACCTGTTTTTT. Its translation: CSVVGPGRTGDLFF.

The CDR3 nucleotides read TGTGCCAGCAGTTATCATTTCGATGAGCAGTTCTTC. Translating it yields CASSYHFDEQFF. The J gene is TRBJ2-1, the V gene TRBV6-2 or TRBV6-3; D unclear. Trimming took 3 bases from V and 8 from J, leaving 8 bases between them. Germline CDR1 and CDR2: MNHEY and SVGEGT. The CDR3 sequence is 12 residues long.

The chain employs TRBV5-1 and TRBJ2-7, with D tentatively TRBD2 (5 bases). This CDR3 has 13 residues. The germline gives CDR1 SGHRS, CDR2 YFSETQ. V was clipped by 4 bases and J by 2 bases, with 10 bases between them. The CDR3 region has the DNA TGCGCCAGCAGCCCGGGGATCACCTACGAGCAGTACTTC. This gives the protein CASSPGITYEQYF.